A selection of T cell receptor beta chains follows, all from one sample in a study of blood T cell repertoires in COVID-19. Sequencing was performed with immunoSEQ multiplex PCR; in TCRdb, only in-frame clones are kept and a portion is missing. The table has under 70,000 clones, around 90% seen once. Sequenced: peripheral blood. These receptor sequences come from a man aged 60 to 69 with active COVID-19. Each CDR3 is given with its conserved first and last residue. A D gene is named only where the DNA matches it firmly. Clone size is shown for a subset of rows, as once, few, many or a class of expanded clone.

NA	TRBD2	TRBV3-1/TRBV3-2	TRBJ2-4	TGTGCCAGCAGCCGCGGACTAGCGGGGACACCGAAAAACATTCAGTACTTC	CASSRGLAGTPKNIQYF
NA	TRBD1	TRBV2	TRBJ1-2	TGTGCCAGCAGTGAAGAGGGGGCGGGCTATGGCTACACCTTC	CASSEEGAGYGYTF
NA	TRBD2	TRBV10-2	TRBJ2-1	TGCGCCAGCAGTGATCACCCAGCGGGGGGGTTCAATGAGCAGTTCTTC	CASSDHPAGGFNEQFF
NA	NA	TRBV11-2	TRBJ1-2	TGTGCCAGCAGCCACGGAGGAGGGTCCGGCTACACCTTC	CASSHGGGSGYTF
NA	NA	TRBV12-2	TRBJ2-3	TGTGCAAGTCGCCGGAAAACGACTAGCGGGGGGCTAGATACGCAGTATTTT	CASRRKTTSGGLDTQYF
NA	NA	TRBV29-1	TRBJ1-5	TGCAGCGTCCAAGCTAGCAATCAGCCCCAGCATTTT	CSVQASNQPQHF
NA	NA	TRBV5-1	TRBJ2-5	TGCGCCAGCAGGTATGGACAGCAAGAGACCCAGTACTTC	CASRYGQQETQYF
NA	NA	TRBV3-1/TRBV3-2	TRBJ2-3	TGTGCCAGCGCCACACTAGCTCTCTCAGATACGCAGTATTTT	CASATLALSDTQYF
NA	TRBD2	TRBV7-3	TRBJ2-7	TGTGCCAGCAGCCCGGGGACTAGCGGGAGAGTCCCCTCCTACGAGCAGTACTTC	CASSPGTSGRVPSYEQYF
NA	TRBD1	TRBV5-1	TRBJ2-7	TGCGCCAGCAGCTACACCGGGACAGGGGTTTTTTGGTCCTACGAGCAGTACTTC	CASSYTGTGVFWSYEQYF
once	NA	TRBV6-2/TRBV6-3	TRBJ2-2	TGTGCCAGCAGCCCTCGAGGCTCGGGCACCGGGGAGCTGTTTTTT	CASSPRGSGTGELFF
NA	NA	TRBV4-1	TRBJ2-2	TGCGCCAGCAGCGCTGTTGGAGGGGACTTTAGGGAGCTGTTTTTT	CASSAVGGDFRELFF
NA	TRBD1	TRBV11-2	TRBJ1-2	TGTGCCAGCCACGGACAGGGTTGGTCTGGCTACACCTTC	CASHGQGWSGYTF
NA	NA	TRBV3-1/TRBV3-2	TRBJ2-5	TGTGCCAGCAGCCCTCACGGGGGCGGGAGTGGGACCCAGTACTTC	CASSPHGGGSGTQYF
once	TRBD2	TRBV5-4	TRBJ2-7	TGTGCCAGCAGCCGGGTAGGGACTAGTGGCTACGAGCAGTACTTC	CASSRVGTSGYEQYF
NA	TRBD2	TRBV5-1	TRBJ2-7	TGCGCCAGCAGCTTGGAAAGCGGGGTATCCTACGAGCAGTACTTC	CASSLESGVSYEQYF
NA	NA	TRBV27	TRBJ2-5	TGTGCCAGCAGCGCGGGCAGTACGGAGACCCAGTACTTC	CASSAGSTETQYF
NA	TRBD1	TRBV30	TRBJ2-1	TGTGCCTGGAGTAGGACAGGGGGGAATGAGCAGTTCTTC	CAWSRTGGNEQFF
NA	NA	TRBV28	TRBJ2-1	TGTGCCAGTTTCTTAAGCGGGCTGAGCTCCTACAATGAGCAGTTCTTC	CASFLSGLSSYNEQFF
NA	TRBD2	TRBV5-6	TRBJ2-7	TGTGCCAGCAGCTTGGGTTTGACTAGCGGGAGAGTCTACGAGCAGTACTTC	CASSLGLTSGRVYEQYF
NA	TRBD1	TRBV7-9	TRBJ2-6	TGTGCCAGCAGCAGCTGGCGGGACAGGGGGCGTGGGGCCAACGTCCTGACTTTC	CASSSWRDRGRGANVLTF
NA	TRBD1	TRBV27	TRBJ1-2	TGTGCCAGCAGCTCCGGGACAGGGCGATATGGCTACACCTTC	CASSSGTGRYGYTF
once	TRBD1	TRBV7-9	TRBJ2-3	TGTGCCAGCAGCATCGACAGGGGGCTGTCGGATACGCAGTATTTT	CASSIDRGLSDTQYF
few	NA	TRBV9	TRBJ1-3	TGTGCCAGCAGCGTAGGTCAGGCTGGAAACACCATATATTTT	CASSVGQAGNTIYF
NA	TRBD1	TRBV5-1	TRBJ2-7	TGCGCCAGCAGCTTCGGGACAGGGCCCTACGAGCAGTACTTC	CASSFGTGPYEQYF
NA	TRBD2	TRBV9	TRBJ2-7	TGTGCCAGCAGCGTAGCTAGCGGGGGGTACGAGCAGTACTTC	CASSVASGGYEQYF
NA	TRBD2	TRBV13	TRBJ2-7	TGTGCCAGCAGCTCGGGGACTAGCTCCTACGAGCAGTACTTC	CASSSGTSSYEQYF
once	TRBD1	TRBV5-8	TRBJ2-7	TGTGCCAGCACTGGGACAGGGTTCGGGGCTAGCGGCGGGCTCGAGCAGTACTTC	CASTGTGFGASGGLEQYF
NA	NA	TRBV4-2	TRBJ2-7	TGTGCCAGCAGCCAAGAGGTAGGGGGCTCCTACGAGCAGTACTTC	CASSQEVGGSYEQYF
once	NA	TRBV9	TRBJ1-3	TGTGCCAGCAGCGTAGCTGGGACAACTGGAAACACCATATATTTT	CASSVAGTTGNTIYF
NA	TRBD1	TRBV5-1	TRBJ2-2	TGCGCCAGCAGCTCTAAATTGGACAGGGGGAACCCCGGGGAGCTGTTTTTT	CASSSKLDRGNPGELFF
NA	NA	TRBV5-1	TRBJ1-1	TGCGCCAGCAGCCCTCCTCTACGGGGGAACACTGAAGCTTTCTTT	CASSPPLRGNTEAFF
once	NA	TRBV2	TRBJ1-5	TGTGCCAGCAGTGCAGGACATCCTAATCAGCCCCAGCATTTT	CASSAGHPNQPQHF
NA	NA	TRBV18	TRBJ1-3	TGTGCCAGCTCCCCAGTGGGGCCCGGCTCTGGAAACACCATATATTTT	CASSPVGPGSGNTIYF
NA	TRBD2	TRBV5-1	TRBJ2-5	TGCGCCAGCAGCTTGGGACTAGCGGGGGGGCAACGGAAAGAGACCCAGTACTTC	CASSLGLAGGQRKETQYF
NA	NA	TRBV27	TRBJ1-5	TGTGCCAGCAGTTTCCGGCAGCCCCAGCATTTT	CASSFRQPQHF
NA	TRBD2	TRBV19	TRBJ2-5	TGTGCCAGTAGTATCGGCGGGGGGTTCGGGGAGACCCAGTACTTC	CASSIGGGFGETQYF
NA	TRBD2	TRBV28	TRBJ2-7	TGTGCCAGCAGTTTGTTGCTAGCGGGTTACCAAAGCTCCTACGAGCAGTACTTC	CASSLLLAGYQSSYEQYF
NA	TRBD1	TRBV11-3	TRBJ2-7	TGTGCCAGCAGCTTTACAGGGGTCAGCGAGCAGTACTTC	CASSFTGVSEQYF
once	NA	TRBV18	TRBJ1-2	TGTGCCAGCTCACCATTGGCTCTGGAGTTGGACTATGGCTACACCTTC	CASSPLALELDYGYTF
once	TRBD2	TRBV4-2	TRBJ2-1	TGTGCCAGCAGCCAAGAAGCGGGGGTCGGTGAGCAGTTCTTC	CASSQEAGVGEQFF
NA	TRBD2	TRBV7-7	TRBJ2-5	TGTGCTAGCAGCTTAGAGGTAGCGGGGTCCGGACGCGAGACCCAGTACTTC	CASSLEVAGSGRETQYF
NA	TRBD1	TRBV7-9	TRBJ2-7	TGTGCCAGCAGCCGACAGGGTTCCGAGGTCCCCTACGAGCAGTACTTC	CASSRQGSEVPYEQYF
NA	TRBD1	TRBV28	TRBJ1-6	TGTGCCAGCAGTCCGGACAGGGGGCTGAACTCACCCCTCCACTTT	CASSPDRGLNSPLHF
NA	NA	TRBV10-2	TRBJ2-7	TGCGCCAGCAGTGAGTCAAGGGGCCACGAGCAGTACTTC	CASSESRGHEQYF
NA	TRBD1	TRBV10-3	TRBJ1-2	TGTGCCATCAGTGATGGACAGGGGGGACTCTATGGCTACACCTTC	CAISDGQGGLYGYTF
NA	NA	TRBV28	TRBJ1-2	TGTGCCAGCACCTCGCCTCCGGGAATATACGGCTACACCTTC	CASTSPPGIYGYTF
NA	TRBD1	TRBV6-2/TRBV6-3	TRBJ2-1	TGTGCCAGCAGCGTCTACCGGGACAGACTTAATGAGCAGTTCTTC	CASSVYRDRLNEQFF
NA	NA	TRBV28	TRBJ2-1	TGTGCCAGCAGTCCGCTAGGGACATTAGCCTACAATGAGCAGTTCTTC	CASSPLGTLAYNEQFF
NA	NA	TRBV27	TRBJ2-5	TGTGCCAGCAGTTTATCGGGGTTGCCAGGGGGGGAGACCCAGTACTTC	CASSLSGLPGGETQYF